Shown below are 32 T cell receptor beta chains from a single sample sequenced in a study of CD8 T cells in Susac syndrome. cDNA came from roughly 0.5 to 1 ug RNA primed by random hexamers. TCRdb independently ran MiXCR on the immunoSEQ multiplex PCR reads; one entry per CDR3 protein. The table has 95,000 to 150,000 distinct CDR3 sequences, about 94% seen once. Sequenced: CD8+ T cells from PBMCs. These receptor sequences come from a human donor with Susac syndrome.

V gene TRBV6-5 combines with J gene TRBJ1-6; 7 bases align to TRBD1. This CDR3 spans 13 amino acids. The germline V gene encodes CDR1 MNHEY and CDR2 SVGAGI. The trim removed 4 bases at V and 10 bases at J, leaving 4 bases unmatched. The CDR3 loop reads CASSWATGSPLHF. CDR3 bases: TGTGCCAGCAGTTGGGCGACAGGGTCACCCCTCCACTTT.

The chain combines TRBV3-1 with TRBJ2-7; D is perhaps TRBD2 (6 bases). The CDR3 consists of 11 residues. Germline V gene lookup returns CDR1 LGHDT and CDR2 YNNKEL (reference sequence). Trimming removed 5 bases at V and 5 bases at J, with 7 bases between. The CDR3 spells CASSTGDEQYF. CDR3 in DNA: TGTGCCAGCAGCACGGGGGACGAGCAGTACTTC.

This chain links TRBV29-1 with TRBJ2-1; TRBD1 agrees at 9 bases. Losses at the gene ends were 4 bases for V and 8 bases for J; bases not matched to a gene: 12. The CDR3 loop spans 15 amino acids. Germline V CDR1 and CDR2: SQVTM, ANQGSEA. This chain's CDR3 is CSVGPAGQGFYEQFF. CDR3 DNA sequence: TGCAGCGTTGGACCGGCGGGACAGGGATTTTATGAGCAGTTCTTC.

This chain joins TRBV12-3 or TRBV12-4 and TRBJ1-5, with 7 bases lining up with TRBD1. The CDR3 spans 14 residues. V dropped 5 bases and J dropped 4; count of bases not matched to a gene: 5. For the CDR3, the DNA is TGTGCCAGCAGTCCGGACAGGTGGAATCAGCCCCAGCATTTT. Its translation is CASSPDRWNQPQHF.

The chain combines TRBV19 with TRBJ1-4; 7 bases are a match to TRBD1. CDR3 length: 15 residues. Losses at the gene ends were 8 bases for V and 5 bases for J; bases not matched to a gene: 11. The germline V gene has CDR1 LNHDA and CDR2 SQIVND (reference sequence). Here the CDR3 reads CASRLWTGENEKLFF. The CDR3 DNA reads TGTGCCAGTCGACTTTGGACAGGTGAAAATGAAAAACTGTTTTTT.

The chain employs TRBV7-2 and TRBJ2-3; 8 positions agree with TRBD1. CDR1 and CDR2 (germline): SGHTA, FQGNSA. This CDR3 comprises 15 residues. Trimming removed 3 bases from V and 4 bases from J; junction bases left unmatched: 6. CDR3 bases: TGTGCCAGCAGCTTGACGACAGGGGCAGCAGATACGCAGTATTTT. It yields the protein CASSLTTGAADTQYF.

V usage is TRBV20-1 and J usage is TRBJ1-5; D is possibly TRBD1 (6 bases). Looked up from germline, CDR1 is DFQATT and CDR2 is SNEGSKA (reference sequence). The CDR3 runs 14 residues. V was trimmed by 2 bases and J by 1 base, leaving 9 bases between them. In DNA, the CDR3 is TGCAGTGCTAGAAACAGGGCGAGCAATCAGCCCCAGCATTTT. Translating it yields CSARNRASNQPQHF.

This clonotype was observed a few times. The chain employs TRBV29-1 and TRBJ1-5, with no clear D. The CDR3 covers 11 residues. V was shortened by 6 bases and J by 2 bases, with 5 bases between the two germline ends. Germline-derived CDR1 and CDR2 are SQVTM and ANQGSEA. This CDR3 reads CSVGGNQPQHF. In DNA, the CDR3 is TGCAGCGTCGGGGGCAATCAGCCCCAGCATTTT. Combining the CDR3 with reference TRBV29-1 and TRBJ1-5 gives the whole variable domain SAVISQKPSRDICQRGTSLTIQCQVDSQVTMMFWYRQQPGQSLTLIATANQGSEATYESGFVIDKFPISRPNLTFSTLTVSNMSPEDSSIYLCSVGGNQPQHFGDGTRLSIL.

V is TRBV13 and J is TRBJ1-2; 7 bases are a match to TRBD1. V shed 5 bases, J shed 6 bases, and the junction held 3 bases outside the gene matches. Per the germline V gene, CDR1 is PRHDT and CDR2 is FYEKMQ (reference sequence). This CDR3 comprises 12 residues. The CDR3 bases are TGTGCCAGCAGCATCGGACAGGATGGCTACACCTTC. Translation: CASSIGQDGYTF.

The chain has TRBV20-1 and TRBJ1-2; the D is unclear. The CDR3 is 15 residues long. Germline CDR1 DFQATT, CDR2 SNEGSKA (reference sequence). The V end was cut by 3 bases, the J end by 0 bases, with 14 bases between. CDR3 DNA: TGCAGTGCTAGTCCCTCGGACGGAGCTAACTATGGCTACACCTTC. Amino acids: CSASPSDGANYGYTF.

The rearrangement joins TRBV12-3 or TRBV12-4 to TRBJ2-7, with 9 nucleotides matching TRBD2. CDR3 length: 15 amino acids. V shed 6 bases, J shed 4 bases, and the junction held 10 bases outside the gene matches. The DNA of the CDR3 is TGTGCCAGCAGCCGACTCGCGGGGGGGCCGTACGAGCAGTACTTC. Protein: CASSRLAGGPYEQYF.

The chain links TRBV6-5 to TRBJ2-2; D is perhaps TRBD1 (5 bases). Trimming removed 0 bases at V and 4 bases at J, with 9 bases between. Germline V CDR1 and CDR2: MNHEY, SVGAGI. The CDR3 is 15 residues long. CDR3 sequence reads: CASSYSRVPTGELFF. The CDR3 region has the DNA TGTGCCAGCAGTTACTCCAGGGTACCCACCGGGGAGCTGTTTTTT.

This chain joins TRBV20-1 and TRBJ2-7, with 7 positions matching TRBD2. Germline CDR1 is DFQATT and CDR2 is SNEGSKA (reference sequence). The CDR3 sequence is 13 residues long. CDR3: CSGTRGEDYEQYF. In DNA, the CDR3 is TGCTCAGGGACTCGGGGGGAAGACTACGAGCAGTACTTC.

The chain couples TRBV15 to TRBJ2-5; D not resolved. Germline V CDR1 and CDR2: LNHNV, YYDKDF (reference sequence). V lost 4 bases to trimming and J lost 0 bases, with 6 bases between them. This CDR3 region has 13 residues. CDR3 sequence reads: CATSIKDQETQYF. The CDR3 nucleotides are TGTGCCACCAGCATCAAGGACCAAGAGACCCAGTACTTC.

The chain joins TRBV19 to TRBJ1-1; maybe TRBD1 (6 bases). CDR3 length equals 15 residues. Looked up from germline, CDR1 is LNHDA and CDR2 is SQIVND (reference sequence). The germline V and J ends were trimmed by 10 bases and 1 base, with 19 bases remaining between them. CDR3: CATRGRLQGNTEAFF. The CDR3 coding sequence is TGTGCCACCAGAGGCCGACTACAGGGGAACACTGAAGCTTTCTTT.

The sample holds a few counts of this clonotype. This chain joins TRBV11-2 and TRBJ1-5, with a possible D match to TRBD1 (5 bases). V lost 4 bases, J lost 1 base, and 8 bases lay in between. Looked up from germline, CDR1 is SGHAT and CDR2 is FQNNGV. This CDR3 spans 14 amino acids. The CDR3 spells CASSSRQSNQPQHF. The CDR3 nucleotides are TGTGCCAGCAGCTCTAGACAGAGCAATCAGCCCCAGCATTTT.

The rearrangement links TRBV5-1 to TRBJ1-6, with D possibly matching TRBD1 (6 bases). Germline V gene data show CDR1 as SGHRS and CDR2 as YFSETQ. Between the trimmed V and J ends, which lost 4 bases and 3 bases, there was a span of 14 bases. There are 16 residues in the CDR3. The CDR3 sequence is CASSLAGADYNSPLHF. The CDR3 nucleotides are TGCGCCAGCAGCCTCGCGGGGGCAGACTATAATTCACCCCTCCACTTT.

V usage is TRBV15 and J usage is TRBJ1-4; 8 bases align to TRBD1. Losses at the gene ends were 3 bases for V and 4 bases for J; bases not matched to a gene: 1. The germline V gene encodes CDR1 LNHNV and CDR2 YYDKDF (reference sequence). The CDR3 totals 14 residues. The CDR3 sequence is CATSRDRDNEKLFF. The CDR3 DNA reads as TGTGCCACCAGCAGGGACAGGGATAATGAAAAACTGTTTTTT.

This clonotype was picked up one time. The chain is built from TRBV7-9 and TRBJ1-5; D is possibly TRBD1 (5 bases). Trimming took 3 bases from V and 3 from J, leaving 9 bases between them. CDR3 length: 14 amino acids. Germline CDR1 reads SEHNR; CDR2 reads FQNEAQ (reference sequence). The CDR3 coding sequence is TGTGCCAGCAGCTTGGGGGGAAACAATCAGCCCCAGCATTTT. Protein sequence: CASSLGGNNQPQHF.

The V and J genes are TRBV10-3 and TRBJ2-4; 9 bases are a match to TRBD1. The germline gives CDR1 ENHRY, CDR2 SYGVKD. This CDR3 has 17 amino acids. Trimming took 3 bases from V and 2 from J; bases not matched to a gene: 8. This CDR3 is CAISERTGDGTKNIQYF. DNA for the CDR3: TGTGCCATCAGTGAACGGACAGGGGATGGGACCAAAAACATTCAGTACTTC.

V and J are TRBV7-7 and TRBJ2-2, with a weak D call TRBD2 (5 bases). Germline V lookup: CDR1 SSHAT, CDR2 FNYEAQ (reference sequence). This CDR3 is 14 amino acids long. Trimming stripped 11 bases from V and 0 bases from J, with 13 bases between. The CDR3 reads CACGLKPNTGELFF. CDR3 DNA sequence: TGTGCCTGCGGACTCAAACCGAACACCGGGGAGCTGTTTTTT.

The chain combines TRBV2 with TRBJ1-1; perhaps TRBD1 as D (5 bases). Germline values: CDR1 SNHLY, CDR2 FYNNEI. The CDR3 extends over 15 amino acids. The V end lost 2 bases, the J end lost 1 base, and 11 bases lay between the germline ends. The DNA for the CDR3 is TGTGCCAGCAGTGAAACTCTTGACAGGAACACTGAAGCTTTCTTT. It is translated as CASSETLDRNTEAFF.

In its sample, this clonotype was seen once. This sequence joins TRBV12-3 or TRBV12-4 and TRBJ2-1; 13 nucleotides agree with TRBD2. This CDR3 region has 17 residues. The V gene end was trimmed by 6 bases and the J gene end by 7 bases; junction bases not matched to a gene: 12. CDR3 residues: CASSPGLAGYLGNEQFF. CDR3 nucleotide sequence: TGTGCCAGCAGCCCGGGACTAGCGGGGTACCTGGGTAATGAGCAGTTCTTC.

The chain links TRBV29-1 to TRBJ1-2; D remains unclear. CDR1 is SQVTM, CDR2 ANQGSEA, per germline. V was shortened by 2 bases and J by 0 bases, with 7 bases between the two germline ends. The CDR3 runs 13 residues. This CDR3 reads CSVEHGTNYGYTF. The DNA for the CDR3 is TGCAGCGTTGAACACGGGACTAACTATGGCTACACCTTC.

V usage is TRBV7-2 and J usage is TRBJ2-3; TRBD1 agrees at 7 bases. Germline loops: CDR1 SGHTA, CDR2 FQGNSA. The CDR3 has 13 amino acids. V lost 5 bases to trimming and J lost 6 bases; unmatched junction nucleotides: 5. The CDR3 nucleotides are TGTGCCAGCAGCAAGACAGGGCCCGATACGCAGTATTTT. Its protein product is CASSKTGPDTQYF.

The chain combines TRBV30 with TRBJ1-1; D gene unclear. This CDR3 spans 11 amino acids. V dropped 4 bases and J dropped 1 base, with 4 bases sitting between them. The germline V gene encodes CDR1 GTSNPN and CDR2 SVGIG (reference sequence). In DNA form, the CDR3 reads TGTGCCTGGAACCGGAACACTGAAGCTTTCTTT. It translates to CAWNRNTEAFF.

In this sample, this clonotype turned up once. The chain joins TRBV7-9 to TRBJ2-1, with TRBD2 identical over 7 bases. Unmatched junction bases numbered 3, after V lost 0 bases and J lost 7 bases. CDR1 is SEHNR, CDR2 FQNEAQ, per germline (reference sequence). CDR3 length: 14 residues. CDR3 amino acids: CASSLAFGGNEQFF. CDR3 DNA: TGTGCCAGCAGCTTAGCGTTCGGGGGGAATGAGCAGTTCTTC.

This clonotype has only a few counts. The chain joins TRBV5-5 to TRBJ2-1; D not resolved. This CDR3 spans 12 amino acids. Germline CDR1 is SGHKS and CDR2 is YYEKEE (reference sequence). V lost 4 bases and J 7 bases, leaving 9 bases between the germline ends. Here the CDR3 DNA reads TGTGCCAGCAGCCTGACTGGTAATGAGCAGTTCTTC. This codes for CASSLTGNEQFF.

The V gene is TRBV15, the J gene TRBJ2-3; D may correspond to TRBD1 or TRBD2 (5 bases each). V was clipped by 4 bases and J by 2 bases, with 16 bases between them. Per germline, CDR1 LNHNV and CDR2 YYDKDF (reference sequence). The CDR3 is 16 amino acids. CDR3 sequence reads: CATSTPKGSSTDTQYF. The CDR3 nucleotides are TGTGCCACCAGCACCCCTAAGGGGAGCTCCACAGATACGCAGTATTTT.

This chain uses TRBV27 with TRBJ1-2, with TRBD1 identical over 8 bases. Germline V gives CDR1 MNHEY, CDR2 SMNVEV (reference sequence). Trimming removed 3 bases from V and 4 bases from J; junction bases left unmatched: 1. The CDR3 length is 13 residues. DNA of the CDR3: TGTGCCAGCAGTTTTGGGACAGGCTATGGCTACACCTTC. It yields the protein CASSFGTGYGYTF.

The CDR3 nucleotides are TGTGCCAGCAGCTTAGGACAGGGCGGCCAGCCCCAGCATTTT. Its translation: CASSLGQGGQPQHF. The chain is built from TRBV5-6 and TRBJ1-5; 8 bases align to TRBD1. The ends lost 2 bases at V and 7 bases at J; junction bases unmatched: 5. Germline CDR1 is SGHDT and CDR2 is YYEEEE. The CDR3 is 14 amino acids.

The genes are TRBV4-1 and TRBJ1-2; D is undetermined. Trimming stripped 2 bases from V and 0 bases from J, with 4 bases between. This CDR3 spans 13 amino acids. Germline assignment: CDR1 MGHRA and CDR2 YSYEKL. For the CDR3, the DNA is TGCGCCAGCAGCCAAAGGCCTAACTATGGCTACACCTTC. Encoded protein: CASSQRPNYGYTF.